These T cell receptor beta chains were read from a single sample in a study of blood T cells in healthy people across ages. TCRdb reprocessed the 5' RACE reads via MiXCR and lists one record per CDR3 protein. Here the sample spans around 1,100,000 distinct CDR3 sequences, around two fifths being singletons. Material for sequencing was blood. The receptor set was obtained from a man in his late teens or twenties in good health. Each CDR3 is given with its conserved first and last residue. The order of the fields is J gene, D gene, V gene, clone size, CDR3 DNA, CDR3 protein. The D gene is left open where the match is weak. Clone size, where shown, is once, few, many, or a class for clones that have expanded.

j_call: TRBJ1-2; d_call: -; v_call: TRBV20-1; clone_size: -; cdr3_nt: TGCAGCGCAATGAGGGGGAGAGGGTTTGGCTACACCTTC; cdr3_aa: CSAMRGRGFGYTF
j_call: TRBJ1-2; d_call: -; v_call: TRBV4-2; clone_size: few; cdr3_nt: TGTGCCAGCAGCCAAGATCCGGCGGGAGCTAACTATGGCTACACCTTC; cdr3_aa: CASSQDPAGANYGYTF
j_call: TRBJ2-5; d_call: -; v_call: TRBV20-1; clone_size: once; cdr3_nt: TGCAGTGCTAGGGGTGATCAAGAGACCCAGTACTTC; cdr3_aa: CSARGDQETQYF
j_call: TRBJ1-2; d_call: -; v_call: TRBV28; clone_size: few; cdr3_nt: TGTGCCAGCAGTTTATTCGGCGGCGGCTACACCTTC; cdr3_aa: CASSLFGGGYTF
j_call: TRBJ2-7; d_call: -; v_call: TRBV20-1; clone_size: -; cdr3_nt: TGCAGTGCTCTTAGACAGGTTGGGGCCTACGAGCAGTACTTC; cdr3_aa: CSALRQVGAYEQYF
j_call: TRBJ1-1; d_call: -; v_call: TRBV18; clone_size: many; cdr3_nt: TGCGCCAGCAGCCCTGGGATGAACACTGAAGCTTTCTTT; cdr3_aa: CASSPGMNTEAFF
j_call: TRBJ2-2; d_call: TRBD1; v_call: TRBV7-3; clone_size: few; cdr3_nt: TGTGCCAGCAGCGTATCCGGACAGGGGGCCGGTGGGGAGCTGTTTTTT; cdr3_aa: CASSVSGQGAGGELFF
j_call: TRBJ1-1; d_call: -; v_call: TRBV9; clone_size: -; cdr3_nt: TGTGCCAGCAGCGTAGACATTAACACTGAAGCTTTCTTT; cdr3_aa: CASSVDINTEAFF
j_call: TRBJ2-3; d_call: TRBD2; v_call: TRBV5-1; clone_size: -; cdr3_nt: TGCGCCAGCAGCTTTTGGCGGGGGGGCAGAGATACGCAGTATTTT; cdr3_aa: CASSFWRGGRDTQYF
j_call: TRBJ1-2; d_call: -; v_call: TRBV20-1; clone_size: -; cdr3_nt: TGCAGTGGAGACGAGGGGGGATATGGCTACACCTTC; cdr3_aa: CSGDEGGYGYTF
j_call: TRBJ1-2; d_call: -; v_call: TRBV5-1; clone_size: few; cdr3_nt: TGCGCCAGCAGCCGACAGGAAGGGGATGGCTACACCTTC; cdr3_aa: CASSRQEGDGYTF
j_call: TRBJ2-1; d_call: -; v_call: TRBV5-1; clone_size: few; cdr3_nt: TGCGCCAGCAGCGAAACCCAGGAAAATTACAATGAGCAGTTCTTC; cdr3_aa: CASSETQENYNEQFF
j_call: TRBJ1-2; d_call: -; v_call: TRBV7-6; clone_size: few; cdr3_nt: TGTGCCAGCAGCCCGGGGACGGTCCTTCTCGGCGGCTACACCTTC; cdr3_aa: CASSPGTVLLGGYTF
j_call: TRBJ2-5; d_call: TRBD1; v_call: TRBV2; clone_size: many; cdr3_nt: TGTGCCAGCAGTGGACAGGGGGCGATCCAGACCCAGTACTTC; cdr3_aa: CASSGQGAIQTQYF
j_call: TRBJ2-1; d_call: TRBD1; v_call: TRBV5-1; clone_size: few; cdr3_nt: TGCGCCAGCAGCTTGCAGGGGGCCGACAATGAGCAGTTCTTC; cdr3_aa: CASSLQGADNEQFF
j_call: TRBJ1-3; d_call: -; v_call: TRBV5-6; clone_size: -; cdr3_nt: TGTGCCAGCAGGGAGTGGACCTCTGGAAACACCATATATTTT; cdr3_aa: CASREWTSGNTIYF
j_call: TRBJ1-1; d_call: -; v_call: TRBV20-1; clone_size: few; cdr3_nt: TGCAGTGCTCCTAGAGAGACAGGTTATGACACTGAAGCTTTCTTT; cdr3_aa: CSAPRETGYDTEAFF
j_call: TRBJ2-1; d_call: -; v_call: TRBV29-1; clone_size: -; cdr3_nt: TGCAGCGGGGAGGGGGACCACTCCTACAATGAGCAGTTCTTC; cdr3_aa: CSGEGDHSYNEQFF
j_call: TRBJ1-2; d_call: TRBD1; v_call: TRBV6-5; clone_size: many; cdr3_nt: TGTGCCAGCACCCATCTGGGACAGGGCCATGGCTACACCTTC; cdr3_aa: CASTHLGQGHGYTF
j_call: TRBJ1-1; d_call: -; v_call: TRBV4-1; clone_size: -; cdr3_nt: TGCGCCAGCAGCCCTATACAGCTCATGAACACTGAAGCTTTCTTT; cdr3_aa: CASSPIQLMNTEAFF
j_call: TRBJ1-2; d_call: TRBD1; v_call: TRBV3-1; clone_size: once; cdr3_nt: TGTGCCAGCAGCCAAGGTGGGACAGGGTGGTATGGCTACACCTTC; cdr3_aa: CASSQGGTGWYGYTF
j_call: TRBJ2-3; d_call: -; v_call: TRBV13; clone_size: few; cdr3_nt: TGTGCCAGCAGCTTAGAAGCGAACACAGATACGCAGTATTTT; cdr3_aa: CASSLEANTDTQYF
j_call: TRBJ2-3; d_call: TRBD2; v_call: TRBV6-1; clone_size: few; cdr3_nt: TGTGCCAGCAGTCGCAGACTAGCGGGGAGTCTCGTCACAGATACGCAGTATTTT; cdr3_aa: CASSRRLAGSLVTDTQYF
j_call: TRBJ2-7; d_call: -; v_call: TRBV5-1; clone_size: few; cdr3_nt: TGCGCCAGCAGCTTGGATCCGAGCTCCTACGAGCAGTACTTC; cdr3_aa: CASSLDPSSYEQYF
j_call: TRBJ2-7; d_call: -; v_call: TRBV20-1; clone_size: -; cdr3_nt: TGCAGTGCGTATTTGGGCGGCTTGGACAATGAGCAGTACTTC; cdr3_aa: CSAYLGGLDNEQYF
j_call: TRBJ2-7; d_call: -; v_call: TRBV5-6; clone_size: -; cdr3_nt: TGTGCCAGCAGCCGACTAGTCGCCTACAATGAGCAGTACTTC; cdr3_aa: CASSRLVAYNEQYF
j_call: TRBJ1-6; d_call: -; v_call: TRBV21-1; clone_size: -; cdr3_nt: TGTGCCAGTAGTTGGGTGCCCTATAATTCACCCCTCCACTTT; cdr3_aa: CASSWVPYNSPLHF
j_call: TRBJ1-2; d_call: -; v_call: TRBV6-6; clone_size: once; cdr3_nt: TGTGCCAGCAGTTACGACGGGGCGGGAGACTATGGCTACACCTTC; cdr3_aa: CASSYDGAGDYGYTF
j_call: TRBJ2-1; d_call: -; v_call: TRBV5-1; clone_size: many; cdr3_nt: TGCGCCAGCAGGATGGACCGTAATGAGCAGTTCTTC; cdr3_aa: CASRMDRNEQFF
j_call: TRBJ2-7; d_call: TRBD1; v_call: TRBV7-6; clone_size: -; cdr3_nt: TGTGCCAGCAGCTTAGCAGGACAGGGGGTCGGCGAGCAGTACTTC; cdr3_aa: CASSLAGQGVGEQYF
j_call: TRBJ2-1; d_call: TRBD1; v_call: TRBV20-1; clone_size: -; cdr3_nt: TGCAGTGCTGACGTCGGGACAGGGGGATTATATGAGCAGTTCTTC; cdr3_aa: CSADVGTGGLYEQFF
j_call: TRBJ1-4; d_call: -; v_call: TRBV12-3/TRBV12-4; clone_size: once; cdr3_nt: TGTGCCAGCAGTTTACGCGGGGCGCGGTCTAATGAAAAACTGTTTTTT; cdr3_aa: CASSLRGARSNEKLFF
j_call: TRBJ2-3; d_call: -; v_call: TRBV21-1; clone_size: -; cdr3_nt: TGTGCCAGCAGCAAAGCACACCTGTCTAGCACAGATACGCAGTATTTT; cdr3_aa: CASSKAHLSSTDTQYF
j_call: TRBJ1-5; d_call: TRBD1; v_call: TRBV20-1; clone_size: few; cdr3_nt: TGCAGTGCTAGAGCCGTAAGGGACAGGGGCTATAGCAATCAGCCCCAGCATTTT; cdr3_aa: CSARAVRDRGYSNQPQHF
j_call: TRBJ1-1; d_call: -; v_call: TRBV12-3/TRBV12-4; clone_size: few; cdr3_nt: TGTGCCAGCAGTTTCTTTGGTCAGCCCGAAGCTTTCTTT; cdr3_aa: CASSFFGQPEAFF
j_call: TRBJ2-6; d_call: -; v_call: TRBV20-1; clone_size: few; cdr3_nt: TGCAGTGCTAGAGAGACTGGGGCCAACGTCCTGACTTTC; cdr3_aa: CSARETGANVLTF
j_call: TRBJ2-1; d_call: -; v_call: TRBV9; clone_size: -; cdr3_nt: TGTGCCAGCAGCGTAGCTTCCCGGTTACGGGGGAACCCTCACTTACAATACAATGAGCAGTTCTTC; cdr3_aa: CASSVASRLRGNPHLQYNEQFF
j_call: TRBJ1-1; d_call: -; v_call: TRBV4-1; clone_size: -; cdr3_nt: TGCGCCAGCAGCCATTACATGGGGTACACTGAAGCTTTCTTT; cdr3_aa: CASSHYMGYTEAFF
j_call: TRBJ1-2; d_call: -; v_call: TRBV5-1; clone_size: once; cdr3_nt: TGCGCCAGCAGCTCGACGAGTGGCGACTATGGCTACACCTTC; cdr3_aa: CASSSTSGDYGYTF
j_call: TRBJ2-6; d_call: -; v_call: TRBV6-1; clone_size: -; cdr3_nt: TGTGCCAGCTCCTACACCAGAAGAAGCTCTGGGGCCAACGTCCTGACTTTC; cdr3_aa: CASSYTRRSSGANVLTF
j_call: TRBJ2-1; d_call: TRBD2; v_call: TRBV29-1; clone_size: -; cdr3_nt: TGCAGCGTTGACGCAGGACTTAGCGGGGGGATCTCTTACAATGAGCAGTTCTTC; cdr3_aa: CSVDAGLSGGISYNEQFF
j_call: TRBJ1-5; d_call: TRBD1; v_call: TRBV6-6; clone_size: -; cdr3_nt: TGTGCCAGCGGTACAGGGGGCTGGGATCAGCCCCAGCATTTT; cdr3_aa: CASGTGGWDQPQHF
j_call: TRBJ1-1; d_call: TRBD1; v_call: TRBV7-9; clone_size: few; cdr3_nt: TGTGCCAGCAGCCTCGAGGGGGCTCGTTTAGAAGCTTTCTTT; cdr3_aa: CASSLEGARLEAFF
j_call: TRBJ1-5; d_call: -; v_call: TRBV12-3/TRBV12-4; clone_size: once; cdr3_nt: TGTGCCAGCAGTTTAGCGCAAGGGACTAATCAGCCCCAGCATTTT; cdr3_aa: CASSLAQGTNQPQHF
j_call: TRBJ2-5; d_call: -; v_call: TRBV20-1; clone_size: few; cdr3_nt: TGCAGTGCTAAGAAAAACGCTGGGTACAATGAGCAGTACTTC; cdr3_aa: CSAKKNAGYNEQYF
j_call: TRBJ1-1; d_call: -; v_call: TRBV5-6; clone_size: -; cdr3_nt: TGTGCCAGCAGCTCAGGAACAGGGAGGTCGAACACTGAAGCTTTCTTT; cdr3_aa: CASSSGTGRSNTEAFF
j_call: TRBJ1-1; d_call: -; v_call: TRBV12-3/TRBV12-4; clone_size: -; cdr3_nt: TGTGCCAGCAGCCCCCAGGGCGCGGCGAACACTGAAGCTTTCTTT; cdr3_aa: CASSPQGAANTEAFF
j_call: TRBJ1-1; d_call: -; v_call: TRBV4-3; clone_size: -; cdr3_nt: TGCGCCAGCAGCCAAGATTCGGGGGGCAGTAGGGACGCTGAAGCTTTCTTT; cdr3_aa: CASSQDSGGSRDAEAFF
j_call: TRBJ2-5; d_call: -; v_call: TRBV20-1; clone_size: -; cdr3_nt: TGCAGTGCTAGAGATCGGCGGACCCAGTACTTC; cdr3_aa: CSARDRRTQYF
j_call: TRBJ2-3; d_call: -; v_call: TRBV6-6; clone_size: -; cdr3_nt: TGTGCCAGCAGTGTCAACTCGAGGGGTACGCAGTATTTT; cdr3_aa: CASSVNSRGTQYF
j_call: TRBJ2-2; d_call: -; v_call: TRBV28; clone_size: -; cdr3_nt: TGTGCCATATGGGGCGGGGAGCTGTTTTTT; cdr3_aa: CAIWGGELFF
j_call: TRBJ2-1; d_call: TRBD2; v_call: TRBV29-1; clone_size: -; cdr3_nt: TGCAGCGTTGTATGGACTAGCGTTCTCACCTCCTACAATGAGCAGTTCTTC; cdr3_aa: CSVVWTSVLTSYNEQFF
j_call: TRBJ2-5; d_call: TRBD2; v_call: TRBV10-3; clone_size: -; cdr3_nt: TGTGCCATCAGTGGTAGCGGGGAGGTGGAGACCCAGTACTTC; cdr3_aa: CAISGSGEVETQYF
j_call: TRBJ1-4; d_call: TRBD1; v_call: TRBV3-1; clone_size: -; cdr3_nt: TGTGCCAGCAGCCGCAGGACCGGGACAGCGGCAACTAATGAAAAACTGTTTTTT; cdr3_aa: CASSRRTGTAATNEKLFF
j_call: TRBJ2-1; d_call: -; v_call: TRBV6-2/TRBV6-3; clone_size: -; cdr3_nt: TGTGCCAGCAGTTACCCCAATGAGCAGTTCTTC; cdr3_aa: CASSYPNEQFF
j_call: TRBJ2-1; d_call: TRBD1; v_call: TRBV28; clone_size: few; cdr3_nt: TGTGCCAGCAGTTCCTCCGGGACAGGGATCTACAATGAGCAGTTCTTC; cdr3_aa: CASSSSGTGIYNEQFF
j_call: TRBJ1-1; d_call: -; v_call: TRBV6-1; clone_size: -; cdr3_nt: TGTGCCAGCAGCCCTGGTGGACAGTCCTACACTGAAGCTTTCTTT; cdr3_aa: CASSPGGQSYTEAFF
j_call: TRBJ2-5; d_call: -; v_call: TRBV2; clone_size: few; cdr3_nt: TGTGCCAGCGGCGTAGAGACCCAGTACTTC; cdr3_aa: CASGVETQYF
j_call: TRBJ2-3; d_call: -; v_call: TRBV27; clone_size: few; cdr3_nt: TGTGCCAGCAGCTCCCAAGGGGCTCGCACAGATACGCAGTATTTT; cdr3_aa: CASSSQGARTDTQYF